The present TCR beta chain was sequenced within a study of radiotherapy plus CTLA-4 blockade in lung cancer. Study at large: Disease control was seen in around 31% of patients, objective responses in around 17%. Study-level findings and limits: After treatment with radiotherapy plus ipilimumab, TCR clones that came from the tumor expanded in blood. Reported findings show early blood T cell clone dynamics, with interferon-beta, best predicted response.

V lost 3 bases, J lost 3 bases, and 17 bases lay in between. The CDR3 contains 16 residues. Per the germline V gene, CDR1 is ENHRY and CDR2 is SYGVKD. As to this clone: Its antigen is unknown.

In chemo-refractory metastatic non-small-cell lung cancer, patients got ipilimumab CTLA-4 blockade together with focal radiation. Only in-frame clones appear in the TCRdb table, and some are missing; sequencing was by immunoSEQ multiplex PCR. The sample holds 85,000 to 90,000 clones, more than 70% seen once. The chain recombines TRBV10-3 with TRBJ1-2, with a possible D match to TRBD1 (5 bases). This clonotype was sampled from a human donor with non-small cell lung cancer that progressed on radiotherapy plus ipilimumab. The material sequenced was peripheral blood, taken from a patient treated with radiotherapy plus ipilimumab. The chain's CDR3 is CAISDPMVTGDYGYTF. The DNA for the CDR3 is TGTGCCATCAGTGACCCTATGGTAACAGGCGACTATGGCTACACCTTC.